Listed here are 27 T cell receptor beta chains from one sample, sequenced in a study of blood T cell repertoires in COVID-19. Data came from immunoSEQ multiplex PCR; TCRdb stores just in-frame clones and leaves some out. The data contain about 240,000 clones, approximately 86% of them singletons. What was sequenced was PBMCs or T cells enriched from blood (not recorded which). The origin of the receptors is a woman between 40 and 50 years old with acute COVID-19.

The chain employs TRBV10-1 and TRBJ2-7, with 8 nucleotides matching TRBD2. V dropped 4 bases and J dropped 6; count of bases not matched to a gene: 8. Germline lookup yields CDR1 WNHNN and CDR2 SYGVQD (reference sequence). The CDR3 is made up of 14 amino acids. This CDR3 is CASSVGTSLGEQYF. Written as DNA, the CDR3 is TGCGCCAGCAGTGTGGGGACTAGTCTTGGCGAGCAGTACTTC.

The chain has TRBV11-3 and TRBJ2-7, with unresolved D. The V gene's germline CDR1 is SGHNT and CDR2 YENEEA. Trimming removed 4 bases at V and 2 bases at J, with 9 bases between. The CDR3 loop spans 13 amino acids. The CDR3 DNA reads TGTGCCAGCAGCTATACCCCGGCCTACGAGCAGTACTTC. Its protein product is CASSYTPAYEQYF.

This chain links TRBV9 with TRBJ2-2; D is possibly TRBD2 (5 bases). The CDR3 is 14 residues long. Germline assignment: CDR1 SGDLS and CDR2 YYNGEE. Trimming removed 5 bases from V and 5 bases from J, with 13 bases in between. The CDR3 loop is CASRAGVGTGELFF. The CDR3 DNA is TGTGCCAGCAGGGCCGGGGTTGGGACCGGGGAGCTGTTTTTT.

This clone appeared a few times. The sample carries other DNA sequences with the same CDR3. The gene calls are TRBV3-1 (or the pseudogene TRBV3-2) and TRBJ2-7; D is unclear. The CDR3 contains 14 residues. Germline CDR1 is LGHDT and CDR2 is YNNKEL (reference sequence). The V end was cut by 1 base, the J end by 0 bases, with 7 bases between. As DNA, the CDR3 is TGTGCCAGCAGCCAAGTACGGAGCTCCTACGAGCAGTACTTC. Translation: CASSQVRSSYEQYF.

This chain connects TRBV21-1 to TRBJ2-7; the table's TRBD1 call for D was not verified on the DNA. TRBV21-1 is assigned pseudogene status. The CDR3 sequence is 16 residues long. The CDR3 bases are TGTGCCAGCAGCCCTACTCGCCGGACAACCACCTACGAGCAGTACTTC. Residues: CASSPTRRTTTYEQYF.

This clone was recorded many times. The rearrangement links TRBV7-2 to TRBJ1-1; the D is unclear. CDR1 is SGHTA and CDR2 is FQGNSA in the germline V gene. V was shortened by 1 base and J by 2 bases, with 11 bases between the two germline ends. This CDR3 is 15 amino acids long. CDR3 loop: CASSLDAAANTEAFF. The CDR3 coding sequence is TGTGCCAGCAGCTTAGATGCGGCAGCCAACACTGAAGCTTTCTTT.

The gene calls are TRBV10-1 and TRBJ2-1, with TRBD2 identical over 8 bases. The CDR3 length is 14 residues. V trimming: 3 bases; J trimming: 6 bases; junction bases outside the gene matches: 4. Per germline, CDR1 WNHNN and CDR2 SYGVQD (reference sequence). CDR3 residues: CASSELAGSNEQFF. The DNA of the CDR3 is TGCGCCAGCAGTGAATTAGCGGGGTCCAATGAGCAGTTCTTC.

J is TRBJ2-1 and V is TRBV2; 13 bases agree with TRBD2. Germline CDR1 SNHLY, CDR2 FYNNEI. After removal of 6 bases from V and 9 bases from J, the junction contained 5 bases not matched to a gene. This CDR3 region has 14 residues. CDR3 in amino acids: CASRLAGGPGEQFF. Written as DNA, the CDR3 is TGTGCCAGCAGACTAGCGGGAGGGCCAGGTGAGCAGTTCTTC.

This clone came up once. The rearrangement links TRBV5-1 to TRBJ2-1; 13 nucleotides align to TRBD2. The V gene's germline CDR1 is SGHRS and CDR2 YFSETQ. With 4 bases clipped from V and 2 bases from J, the junction kept 6 bases outside the gene matches. The CDR3 consists of 17 residues. The CDR3 protein is CASSTGLAGVTYNEQFF. The DNA of the CDR3 is TGCGCCAGCAGCACCGGACTAGCGGGAGTCACCTACAATGAGCAGTTCTTC.

The chain carries TRBV11-2 and TRBJ2-7; 8 nucleotides agree with TRBD1. The junction had 7 bases not matched to a gene; V was cut back by 5 bases and J by 4 bases. This CDR3 spans 14 amino acids. Per the germline V gene, CDR1 is SGHAT and CDR2 is FQNNGV. CDR3 bases: TGTGCCAGCAGCGATCGGACAGGGCCATACGAGCAGTACTTC. This gives the protein CASSDRTGPYEQYF. The full variable domain, with the rest looked up from reference TRBV11-2 and TRBJ2-7, is EAGVAQSPRYKIIEKRQSVAFWCNPISGHATLYWYQQILGQGPKLLIQFQNNGVVDDSQLPKDRFSAERLKGVDSTLKIQPAKLEDSAVYLCASSDRTGPYEQYFGPGTRLTVT.

V gene TRBV11-2 combines with J gene TRBJ2-7, with D uncertain. Germline CDR1 reads SGHAT; CDR2 reads FQNNGV. The CDR3 covers 12 residues. V lost 2 bases to trimming and J lost 6 bases, with 8 bases between them. The CDR3, as DNA: TGTGCCAGCAGCTTACTAGTTACCGAGCAGTACTTC. It specifies CASSLLVTEQYF.

The chain uses TRBV29-1 and TRBJ1-6; 10 positions match TRBD1. Trimming cost V 7 bases and J 5 bases; bases outside gene matches: 2. Germline V gene sequence: CDR1 SQVTM, CDR2 ANQGSEA. This CDR3 comprises 13 residues. The CDR3 reads CSAGTGDNSPLHF. The CDR3 bases are TGCAGCGCCGGGACAGGGGATAATTCACCCCTCCACTTT.

This rearrangement joins TRBV7-2 to TRBJ2-5; the match to TRBD1 covers 7 bases. The germline V gene has CDR1 SGHTA and CDR2 FQGNSA. Germline trimming cut 3 bases from V and 1 base from J; bases unmatched to any gene: 5. This CDR3 is built from 15 residues. The CDR3: CASSFTEGAQETQYF. The CDR3 DNA sequence: TGTGCCAGCAGCTTTACAGAGGGGGCCCAAGAGACCCAGTACTTC.

The J gene is TRBJ2-3, the V gene TRBV11-2; D possibly corresponds to TRBD1 (6 bases). The CDR3 spans 13 residues. V lost 5 bases, J lost 2 bases, and 8 bases lay in between. Germline CDR1 is SGHAT and CDR2 is FQNNGV. In DNA, the CDR3 is TGTGCCAGCAGCCGGGACACCACAGATACGCAGTATTTT. This encodes CASSRDTTDTQYF.

V usage is TRBV3-1 (or the pseudogene TRBV3-2) and J usage is TRBJ2-7, with D perhaps matching TRBD2 (6 bases). Trimming pared 0 bases from V and 2 bases from J, leaving 11 bases between. Germline CDR1 is LGHDT and CDR2 is YNNKEL (reference sequence). The CDR3 length is 15 residues. This chain's CDR3 is CASSQDSSGTYEQYF. The DNA of the CDR3 is TGTGCCAGCAGCCAAGATAGTAGCGGAACCTACGAGCAGTACTTC.

This clone has only one observation. This sequence joins TRBV24-1 and TRBJ2-1; no reliable D call. CDR1 and CDR2 from the germline V gene are KGHDR and SFDVKD. Deletions cut 4 bases from V and 2 bases from J, with 11 bases between. CDR3 size: 15 residues. CDR3 bases: TGTGCCACCAGTGAACCAGGTCAACCCTACAATGAGCAGTTCTTC. It codes for CATSEPGQPYNEQFF.

The chain combines TRBV5-1 with TRBJ1-1; 9 bases align to TRBD1. The length of the CDR3 is 15 residues. The J segment lost 3 bases and the V segment lost 3 bases, leaving 6 bases of the junction unmatched. Germline loops: CDR1 SGHRS, CDR2 YFSETQ. CDR3 loop: CASSWATGGHTEAFF. DNA of the CDR3: TGCGCCAGCAGCTGGGCCACAGGGGGCCACACTGAAGCTTTCTTT.

V is TRBV6-5 and J is TRBJ1-5, with 11 bases that match TRBD1. The CDR3 loop spans 15 amino acids. Germline-derived CDR1 and CDR2 are MNHEY and SVGAGI. V was pared by 4 bases and J by 3 bases, with 2 bases of the junction left unmatched. CDR3 loop: CASSWTGGYNQPQHF. In nucleotides, the CDR3 is TGTGCCAGCAGTTGGACAGGGGGCTACAATCAGCCCCAGCATTTT.

The chain recombines TRBV18 with TRBJ1-1, with TRBD1 identical over 7 bases. Germline CDR1 reads KGHSH; CDR2 reads LQKENI. J was trimmed by 0 bases and V by 4 bases; bases with no gene match: 5. The CDR3 spans 15 residues. CDR3 DNA sequence: TGTGCCAGCTCACGACAGGGAGATGTGAACACTGAAGCTTTCTTT. This translates into CASSRQGDVNTEAFF.

V gene TRBV5-1 combines with J gene TRBJ1-1, with TRBD1 matching 7 bases. Trimming removed 2 bases from V and 5 bases from J; junction bases left unmatched: 9. CDR1 and CDR2 (germline): SGHRS, YFSETQ. The CDR3 sequence is 15 residues long. Here the CDR3 reads CASSLIPGQQTEAFF. CDR3 bases: TGCGCCAGCAGCTTAATACCGGGACAGCAAACTGAAGCTTTCTTT.

The V gene is TRBV11-3, the J gene TRBJ2-7; no clear D. With 1 base removed from V and 0 bases from J, the gap between germline ends came to 10 bases. Germline values: CDR1 SGHNT, CDR2 YENEEA. The CDR3 loop spans 15 amino acids. As DNA, the CDR3 is TGTGCCAGCAGCTTAGGAAATCTACTCTCCTACGAGCAGTACTTC. This sequence encodes CASSLGNLLSYEQYF.

V usage is TRBV28 and J usage is TRBJ2-7, with TRBD1 matching over 7 bases. Per germline, CDR1 MDHEN and CDR2 SYDVKM. This CDR3 contains 15 residues. V was clipped by 3 bases and J by 2 bases; unmatched bases: 7. This chain's CDR3 is CASSFGTAETYEQYF. Here the CDR3 DNA reads TGTGCCAGCAGTTTCGGGACAGCAGAGACCTACGAGCAGTACTTC.

The genes are TRBV7-2 and TRBJ2-2; 8 bases are shared with TRBD1. The V segment lost 6 bases and the J segment 6 bases; nucleotides outside the gene matches: 3. Germline V gene sequence: CDR1 SGHTA, CDR2 FQGNSA. The CDR3 covers 13 residues. CDR3 amino acids: CASSLQGAGELFF. In DNA, the CDR3 is TGTGCCAGCAGTTTACAGGGGGCCGGGGAGCTGTTTTTT.

The chain is built from TRBV25-1 and TRBJ2-4, with a possible D match to TRBD2 (5 bases). The CDR3 totals 17 residues. In germline, CDR1 is MGHDK, CDR2 SYGVNS. V was pared by 1 base and J by 5 bases, with 18 bases between. CDR3 DNA: TGTGCCAGCAGTGAATCGGGGTTCGGAAGGCGTCAAAACATTCAGTACTTC. Protein product: CASSESGFGRRQNIQYF.

This chain joins TRBV4-1 and TRBJ1-1; 7 bases line up with TRBD1. The CDR3 is made up of 16 amino acids. The germline gives CDR1 MGHRA, CDR2 YSYEKL. The V gene end was trimmed by 1 base and the J gene end by 1 base; junction bases not matched to a gene: 6. CDR3 DNA sequence: TGCGCCAGCAGCCAAGTCTGGCAGGGGGAGAACACTGAAGCTTTCTTT. It yields the protein CASSQVWQGENTEAFF.

This chain connects TRBV30 to TRBJ2-7; no definite D call. The CDR3 is 11 amino acids. V lost 3 bases, J lost 2 bases, and 5 bases lay in between. Germline assignment: CDR1 GTSNPN and CDR2 SVGIG (reference sequence). Here the CDR3 DNA reads TGTGCCTGGAGGGGCCCCTACGAGCAGTACTTC. This gives the protein CAWRGPYEQYF.

The CDR3 sequence: CASSSTPTGFTEAFF. The CDR3 nucleotides are TGTGCCAGCAGCTCAACACCGACAGGGTTCACTGAAGCTTTCTTT. The rearrangement uses TRBV7-8 and TRBJ1-1, with 7 nucleotides matching TRBD1. J was trimmed by 4 bases and V by 4 bases; bases with no gene match: 9. Germline-derived CDR1 and CDR2 are SGHVS and FQNEAQ. This CDR3 spans 15 amino acids.